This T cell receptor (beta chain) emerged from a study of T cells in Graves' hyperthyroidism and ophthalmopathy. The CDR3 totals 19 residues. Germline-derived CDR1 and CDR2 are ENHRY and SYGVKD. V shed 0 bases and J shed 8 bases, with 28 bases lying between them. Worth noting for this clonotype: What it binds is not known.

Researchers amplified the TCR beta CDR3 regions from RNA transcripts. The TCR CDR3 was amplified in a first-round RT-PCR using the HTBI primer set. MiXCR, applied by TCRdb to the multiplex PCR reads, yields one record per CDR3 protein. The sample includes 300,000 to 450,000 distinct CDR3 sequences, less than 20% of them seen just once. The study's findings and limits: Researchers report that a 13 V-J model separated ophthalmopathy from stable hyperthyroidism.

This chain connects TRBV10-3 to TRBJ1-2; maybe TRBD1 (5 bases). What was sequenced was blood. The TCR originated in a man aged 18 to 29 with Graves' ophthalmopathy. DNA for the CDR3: TGTGCCATCAGTGAGTCGTTGGGGGTTGGCGGGGGTGTACCTCGGGGCTACACCTTC. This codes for CAISESLGVGGGVPRGYTF.